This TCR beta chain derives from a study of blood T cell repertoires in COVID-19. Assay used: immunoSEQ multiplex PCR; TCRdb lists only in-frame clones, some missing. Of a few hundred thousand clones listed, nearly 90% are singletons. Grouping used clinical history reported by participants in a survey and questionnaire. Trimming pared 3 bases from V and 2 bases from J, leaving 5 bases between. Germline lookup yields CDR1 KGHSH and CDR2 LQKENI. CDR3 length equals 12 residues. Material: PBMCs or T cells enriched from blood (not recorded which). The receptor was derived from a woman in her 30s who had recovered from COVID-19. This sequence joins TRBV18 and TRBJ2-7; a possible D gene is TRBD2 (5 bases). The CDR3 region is CASSPGTYEQYF. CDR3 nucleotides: TGTGCCAGCTCACCCGGGACCTACGAGCAGTACTTC.